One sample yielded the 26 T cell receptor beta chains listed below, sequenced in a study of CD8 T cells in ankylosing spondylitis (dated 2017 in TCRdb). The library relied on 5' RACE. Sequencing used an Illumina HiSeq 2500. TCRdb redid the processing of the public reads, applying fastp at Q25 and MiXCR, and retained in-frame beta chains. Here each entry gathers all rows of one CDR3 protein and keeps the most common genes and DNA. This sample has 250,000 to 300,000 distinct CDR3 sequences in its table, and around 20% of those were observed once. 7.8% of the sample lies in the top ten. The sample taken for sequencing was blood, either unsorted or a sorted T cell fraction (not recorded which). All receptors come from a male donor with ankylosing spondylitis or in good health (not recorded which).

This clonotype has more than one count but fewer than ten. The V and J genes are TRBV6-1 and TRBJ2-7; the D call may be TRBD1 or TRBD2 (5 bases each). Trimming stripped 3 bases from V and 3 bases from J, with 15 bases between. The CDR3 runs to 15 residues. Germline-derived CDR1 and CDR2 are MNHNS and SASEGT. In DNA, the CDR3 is TGTGCCAGCAGTGAGGAATGGGGACCAAACTACGAGCAGTACGTC. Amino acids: CASSEEWGPNYEQYV.

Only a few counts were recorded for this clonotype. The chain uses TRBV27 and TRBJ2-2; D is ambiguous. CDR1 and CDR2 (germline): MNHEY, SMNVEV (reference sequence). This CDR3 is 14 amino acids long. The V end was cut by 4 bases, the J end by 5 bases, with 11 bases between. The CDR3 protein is CASSSGPQTGELFF. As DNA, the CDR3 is TGTGCCAGCAGTTCCGGTCCCCAAACCGGGGAGCTGTTTTTT.

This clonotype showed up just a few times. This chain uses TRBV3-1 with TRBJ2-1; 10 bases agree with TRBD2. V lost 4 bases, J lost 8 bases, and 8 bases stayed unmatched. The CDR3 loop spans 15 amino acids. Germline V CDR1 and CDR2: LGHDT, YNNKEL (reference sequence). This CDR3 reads CASSRIAGGVDEQFF. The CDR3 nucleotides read TGTGCCAGCAGCCGTATAGCGGGAGGTGTGGATGAGCAGTTCTTC.

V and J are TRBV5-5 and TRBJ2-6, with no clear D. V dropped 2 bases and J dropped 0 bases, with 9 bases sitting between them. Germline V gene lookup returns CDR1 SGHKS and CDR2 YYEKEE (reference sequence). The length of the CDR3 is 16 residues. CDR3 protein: CASSFALFSGANVLTF. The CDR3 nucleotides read TGTGCCAGCAGCTTTGCTCTGTTCTCTGGGGCCAACGTCCTGACTTTC.

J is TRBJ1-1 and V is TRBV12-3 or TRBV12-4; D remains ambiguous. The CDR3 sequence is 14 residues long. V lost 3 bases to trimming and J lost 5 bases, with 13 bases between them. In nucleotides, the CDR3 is TGTGCCAGCAGTTTCAAGGGAGGGCTTACTGAAGCTTTCTTT. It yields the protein CASSFKGGLTEAFF.

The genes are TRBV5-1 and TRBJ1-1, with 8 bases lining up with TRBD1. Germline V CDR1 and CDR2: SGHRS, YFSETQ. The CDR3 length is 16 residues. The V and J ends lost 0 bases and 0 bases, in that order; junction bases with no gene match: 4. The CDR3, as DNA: TGCGCCAGCAGCTTGGGACAGGGGTATTTGAACACTGAAGCTTTCTTT. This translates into CASSLGQGYLNTEAFF.

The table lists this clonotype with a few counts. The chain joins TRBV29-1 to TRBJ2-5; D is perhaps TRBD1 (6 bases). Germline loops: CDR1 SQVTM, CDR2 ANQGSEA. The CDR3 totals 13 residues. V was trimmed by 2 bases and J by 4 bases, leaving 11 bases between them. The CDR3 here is CSVEMGAGETQYF. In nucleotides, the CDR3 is TGCAGCGTTGAAATGGGGGCTGGAGAGACCCAGTACTTC.

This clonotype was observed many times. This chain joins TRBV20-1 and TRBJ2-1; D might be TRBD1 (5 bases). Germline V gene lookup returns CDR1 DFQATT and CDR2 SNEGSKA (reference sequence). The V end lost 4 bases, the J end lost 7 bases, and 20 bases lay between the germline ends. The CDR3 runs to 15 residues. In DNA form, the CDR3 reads TGCAGTGCTACGGACGTCCAGGGTTTGGGGAATGAGCAGTTCTTC. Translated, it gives CSATDVQGLGNEQFF.

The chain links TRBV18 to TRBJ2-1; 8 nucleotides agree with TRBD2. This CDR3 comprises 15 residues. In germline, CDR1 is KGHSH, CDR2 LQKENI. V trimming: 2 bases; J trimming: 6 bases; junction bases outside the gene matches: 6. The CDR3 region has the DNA TGTGCCAGCTCACCATCCCTAGCGGGTTCCAATGAGCAGTTCTTC. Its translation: CASSPSLAGSNEQFF. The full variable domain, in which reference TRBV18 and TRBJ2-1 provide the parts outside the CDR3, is NAGVMQNPRHLVRRRGQEARLRCSPMKGHSHVYWYRQLPEEGLKFMVYLQKENIIDESGMPKERFSAEFPKEGPSILRIQQVVRGDSAAYFCASSPSLAGSNEQFFGPGTRLTVL.

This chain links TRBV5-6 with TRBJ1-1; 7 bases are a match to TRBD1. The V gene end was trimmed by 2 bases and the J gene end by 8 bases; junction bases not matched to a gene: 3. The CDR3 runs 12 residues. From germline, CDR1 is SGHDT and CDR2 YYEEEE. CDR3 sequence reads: CASSFLDREAFF. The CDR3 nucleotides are TGTGCCAGCAGCTTCCTGGACAGGGAAGCTTTCTTT.

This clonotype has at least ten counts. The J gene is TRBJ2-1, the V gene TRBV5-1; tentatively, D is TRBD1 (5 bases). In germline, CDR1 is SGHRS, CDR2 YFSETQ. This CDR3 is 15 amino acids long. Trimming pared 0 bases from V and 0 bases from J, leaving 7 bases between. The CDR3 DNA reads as TGCGCCAGCAGCTTGGGGGGCAGCTCCTACAATGAGCAGTTCTTC. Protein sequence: CASSLGGSSYNEQFF.

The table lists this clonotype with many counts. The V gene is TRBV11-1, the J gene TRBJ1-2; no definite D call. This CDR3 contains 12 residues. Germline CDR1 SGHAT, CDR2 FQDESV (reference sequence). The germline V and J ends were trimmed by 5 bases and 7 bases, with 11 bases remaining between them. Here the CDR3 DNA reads TGTGCCAGCAGCGTGCTGGCGGGTGGCTACACCTTC. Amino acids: CASSVLAGGYTF.

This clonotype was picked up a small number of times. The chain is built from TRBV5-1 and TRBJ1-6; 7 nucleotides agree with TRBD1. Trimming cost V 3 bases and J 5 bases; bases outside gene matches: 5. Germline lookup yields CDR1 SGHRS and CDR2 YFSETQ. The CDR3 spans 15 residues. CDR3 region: CASSWSQGDNSPLHF. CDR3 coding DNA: TGCGCCAGCAGCTGGAGTCAGGGGGATAATTCACCCCTCCACTTT.

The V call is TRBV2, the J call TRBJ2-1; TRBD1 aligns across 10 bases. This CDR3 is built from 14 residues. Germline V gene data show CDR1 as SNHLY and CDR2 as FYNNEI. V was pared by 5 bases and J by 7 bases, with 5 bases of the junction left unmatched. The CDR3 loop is CASSSGQGKNEQFF. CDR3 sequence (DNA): TGTGCCAGCAGTTCGGGACAGGGGAAAAATGAGCAGTTCTTC.

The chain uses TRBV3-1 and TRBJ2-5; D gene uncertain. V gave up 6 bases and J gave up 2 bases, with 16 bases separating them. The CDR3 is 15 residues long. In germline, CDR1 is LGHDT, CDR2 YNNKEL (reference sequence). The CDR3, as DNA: TGTGCCAGCAGTCAAAGAAGGGTGGGGCAAGAGACCCAGTACTTC. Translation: CASSQRRVGQETQYF.

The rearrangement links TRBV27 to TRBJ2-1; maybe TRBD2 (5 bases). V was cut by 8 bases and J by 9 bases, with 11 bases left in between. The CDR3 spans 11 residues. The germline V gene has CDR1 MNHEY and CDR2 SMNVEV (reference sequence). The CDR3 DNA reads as TGTGCCAGCCGAGGCGGGTTTGAGCAGTTCTTC. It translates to CASRGGFEQFF.

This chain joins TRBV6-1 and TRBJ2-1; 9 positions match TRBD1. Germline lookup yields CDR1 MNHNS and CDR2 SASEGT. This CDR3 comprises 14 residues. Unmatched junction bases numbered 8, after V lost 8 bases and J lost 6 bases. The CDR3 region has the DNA TGTGCCAGCTTAACCGGGACAGGGAGCAATGAGCAGTTCTTC. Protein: CASLTGTGSNEQFF.

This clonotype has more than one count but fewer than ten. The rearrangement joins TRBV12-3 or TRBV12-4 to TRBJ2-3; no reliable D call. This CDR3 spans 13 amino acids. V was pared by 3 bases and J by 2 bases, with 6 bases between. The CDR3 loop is CASSFLDTDTQYF. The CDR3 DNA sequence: TGTGCCAGCAGTTTTCTAGACACAGATACGCAGTATTTT.

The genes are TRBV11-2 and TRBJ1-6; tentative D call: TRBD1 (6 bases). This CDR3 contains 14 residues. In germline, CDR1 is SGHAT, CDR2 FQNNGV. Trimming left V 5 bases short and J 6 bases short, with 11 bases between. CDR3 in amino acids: CASSRGQFNSPLHF. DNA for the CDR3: TGTGCCAGCAGCCGAGGACAGTTTAATTCACCCCTCCACTTT.

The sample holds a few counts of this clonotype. DNA for the CDR3: TGTGCCAGCAGAACGACAGGGGCAGGGGATACGCAGTATTTT. Amino acids: CASRTTGAGDTQYF. The chain has TRBV28 and TRBJ2-3, with TRBD1 identical over 8 bases. CDR3 length equals 14 residues. The V and J ends lost 6 bases and 6 bases, in that order; junction bases with no gene match: 8. Germline CDR1 is MDHEN and CDR2 is SYDVKM.

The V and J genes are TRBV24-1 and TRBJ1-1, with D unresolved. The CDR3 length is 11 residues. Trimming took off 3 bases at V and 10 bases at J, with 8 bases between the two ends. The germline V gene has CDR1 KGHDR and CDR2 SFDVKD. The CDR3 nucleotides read TGTGCCACCAGTGATGGATTTCTAGCTTTCTTT. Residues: CATSDGFLAFF.

CDR3: CASSQPRPGQGSEQYV. CDR3 nucleotides: TGCGCCAGCAGTCAGCCCAGGCCGGGACAGGGTTCCGAGCAGTACGTC. The chain links TRBV23-1 to TRBJ2-7; 9 bases match TRBD1. TRBV23-1 is identified as an open reading frame with a role that is uncertain. The V and J ends lost 3 bases and 6 bases, in that order; junction bases with no gene match: 12. The CDR3 is 16 amino acids.

CDR3 in DNA: TGTGCCAGCAGATCCGACGGGGGGACTAGCGGTCTCTTTTACAATGAGCAGTTCTTC. Amino acids: CASRSDGGTSGLFYNEQFF. The rearrangement links TRBV12-3 or TRBV12-4 to TRBJ2-1; 11 bases line up with TRBD2. Losses at the gene ends were 6 bases for V and 4 bases for J; bases not matched to a gene: 17. CDR3 size: 19 residues.

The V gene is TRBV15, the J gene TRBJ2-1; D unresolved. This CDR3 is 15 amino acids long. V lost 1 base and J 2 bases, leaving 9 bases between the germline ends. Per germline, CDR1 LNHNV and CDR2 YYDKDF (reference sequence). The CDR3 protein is CATSRARGTYNEQFF. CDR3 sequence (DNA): TGTGCCACCAGCAGAGCCCGCGGTACCTACAATGAGCAGTTCTTC.

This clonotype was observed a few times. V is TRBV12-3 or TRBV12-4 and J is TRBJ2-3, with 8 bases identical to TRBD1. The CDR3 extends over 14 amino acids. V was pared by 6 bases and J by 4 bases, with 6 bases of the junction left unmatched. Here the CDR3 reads CASRRTGRADTQYF. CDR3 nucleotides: TGTGCCAGCAGACGGACAGGGCGAGCAGATACGCAGTATTTT.

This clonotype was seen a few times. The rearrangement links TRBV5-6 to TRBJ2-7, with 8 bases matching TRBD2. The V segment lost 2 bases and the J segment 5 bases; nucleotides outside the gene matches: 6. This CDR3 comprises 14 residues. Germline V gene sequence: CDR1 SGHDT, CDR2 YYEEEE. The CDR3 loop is CASSFPGLAHEQYV. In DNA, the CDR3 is TGTGCCAGCAGCTTTCCCGGACTAGCCCACGAGCAGTACGTC.